This TCR beta chain came from a study of shared clonotypes between healthy human individuals. Study context: Donors consisted of a couple of women and a few men between 18 and 49. Findings of the study overall: Compared with clonotypes that all four donors shared, non-shared clonotypes had lower generation probabilities.

It was 200 to 250 ng DNA, 30,000 or so T cell genomes, that sorted-subset replicate PCRs used. This table comes from immunoSEQ multiplex PCR, and its TCRdb copy is limited to in-frame clones, with some not included. The profile shows millions of clones, around 90% of them singletons. Germline values: CDR1 LNHDA, CDR2 SQIVND (reference sequence). With 5 bases removed from V and 2 bases from J, the gap between germline ends came to 13 bases. This CDR3 is 15 amino acids long. Comment on this clone: Its antigen remains unidentified.

Specimen: naive CD4+ T cells sorted from blood. Stated subset: CD45RA+ positively selected. This clonotype was obtained from a man younger than 30 in good health. The chain links TRBV19 to TRBJ1-3; possibly TRBD1 for D (5 bases). The DNA for the CDR3 is TGTGCCAGTAGTCCGTGGGACCTGGCTGGAAACACCATATATTTT. Its translation is CASSPWDLAGNTIYF.